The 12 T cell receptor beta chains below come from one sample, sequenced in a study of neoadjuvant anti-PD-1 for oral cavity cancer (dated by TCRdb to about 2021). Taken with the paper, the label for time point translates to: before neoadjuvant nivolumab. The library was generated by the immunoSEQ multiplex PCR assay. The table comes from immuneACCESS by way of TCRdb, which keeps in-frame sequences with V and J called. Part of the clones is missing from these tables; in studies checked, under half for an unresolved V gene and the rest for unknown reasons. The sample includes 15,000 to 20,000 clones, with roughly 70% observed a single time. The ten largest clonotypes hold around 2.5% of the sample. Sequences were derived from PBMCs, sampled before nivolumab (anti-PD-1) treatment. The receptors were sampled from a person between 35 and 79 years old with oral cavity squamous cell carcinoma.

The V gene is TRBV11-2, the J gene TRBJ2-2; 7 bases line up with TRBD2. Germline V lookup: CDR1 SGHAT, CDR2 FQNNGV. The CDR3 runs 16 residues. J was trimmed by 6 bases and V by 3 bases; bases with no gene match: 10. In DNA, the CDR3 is TGTGCCAGCAGCTTGGGCGGGAGTTATCGATCCGGGGAGCTGTTTTTT. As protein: CASSLGGSYRSGELFF.

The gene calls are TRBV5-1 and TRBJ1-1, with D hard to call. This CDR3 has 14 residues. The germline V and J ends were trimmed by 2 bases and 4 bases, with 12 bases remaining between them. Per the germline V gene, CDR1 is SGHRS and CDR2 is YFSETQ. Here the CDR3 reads CASSLFGSTTEAFF. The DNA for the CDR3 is TGCGCCAGCAGCTTATTTGGCTCGACCACTGAAGCTTTCTTT.

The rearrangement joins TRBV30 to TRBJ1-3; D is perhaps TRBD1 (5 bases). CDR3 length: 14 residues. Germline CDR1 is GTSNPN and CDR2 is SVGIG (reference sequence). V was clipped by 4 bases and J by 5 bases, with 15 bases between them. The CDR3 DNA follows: TGTGCCTGGATTATGAGTGGGGCAAGAAACACCATATATTTT. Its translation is CAWIMSGARNTIYF. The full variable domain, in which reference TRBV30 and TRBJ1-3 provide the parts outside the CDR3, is SQTIHQWPATLVQPVGSPLSLECTVEGTSNPNLYWYRQAAGRGLQLLFYSVGIGQISSEVPQNLSASRPQDRQFILSSKKLLLSDSGFYLCAWIMSGARNTIYFGEGSWLTVV.

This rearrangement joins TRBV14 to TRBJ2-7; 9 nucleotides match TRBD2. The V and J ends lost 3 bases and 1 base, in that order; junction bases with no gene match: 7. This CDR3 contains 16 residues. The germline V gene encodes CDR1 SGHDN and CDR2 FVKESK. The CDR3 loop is CASSQMGAGGSYEQYF. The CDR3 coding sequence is TGTGCCAGCAGCCAGATGGGAGCGGGAGGTTCCTACGAGCAGTACTTC.

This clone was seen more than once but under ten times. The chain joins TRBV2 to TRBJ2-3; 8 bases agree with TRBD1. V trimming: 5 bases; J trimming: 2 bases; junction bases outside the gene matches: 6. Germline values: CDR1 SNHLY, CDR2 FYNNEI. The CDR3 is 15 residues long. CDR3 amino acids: CASSLDRVATDTQYF. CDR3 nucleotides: TGTGCCAGCAGTCTGGACAGGGTAGCCACAGATACGCAGTATTTT.

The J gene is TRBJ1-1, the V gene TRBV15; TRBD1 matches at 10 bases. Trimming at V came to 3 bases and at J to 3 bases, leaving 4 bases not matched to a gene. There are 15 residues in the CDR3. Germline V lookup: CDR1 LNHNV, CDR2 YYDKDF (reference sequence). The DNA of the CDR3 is TGTGCCACCAGCAGGCCCGGGACAGGGGACACTGAAGCTTTCTTT. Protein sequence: CATSRPGTGDTEAFF.

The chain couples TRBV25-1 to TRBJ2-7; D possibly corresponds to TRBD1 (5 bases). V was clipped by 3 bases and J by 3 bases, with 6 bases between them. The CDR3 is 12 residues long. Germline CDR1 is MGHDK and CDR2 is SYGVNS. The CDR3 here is CASSDTGYEQYF. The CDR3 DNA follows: TGTGCCAGCAGTGACACAGGCTACGAGCAGTACTTC.

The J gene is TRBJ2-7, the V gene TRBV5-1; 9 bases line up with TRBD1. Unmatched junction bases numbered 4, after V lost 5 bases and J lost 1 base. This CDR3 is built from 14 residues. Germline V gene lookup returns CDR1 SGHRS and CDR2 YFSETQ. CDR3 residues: CASSTGTGSYEQYF. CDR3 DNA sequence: TGCGCCAGCAGTACCGGGACAGGGTCCTACGAGCAGTACTTC.

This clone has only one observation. The CDR3 here is CAWRDEWAGGGYTF. The CDR3 bases are TGTGCCTGGAGGGATGAGTGGGCAGGGGGCGGCTACACCTTC. The chain recombines TRBV30 with TRBJ1-2, with 8 bases identical to TRBD1. Germline V gives CDR1 GTSNPN, CDR2 SVGIG (reference sequence). The CDR3 covers 14 residues. Germline trimming cut 3 bases from V and 8 bases from J; bases unmatched to any gene: 11.

For the CDR3, the DNA is TGTGCCAGCAGCGCTTACGGAACAGTTCTTGTCGGGGAGCTGTTTTTT. It codes for CASSAYGTVLVGELFF. The chain links TRBV11-2 to TRBJ2-2, with D uncertain. The CDR3 contains 16 residues. V dropped 5 bases and J dropped 7 bases, with 20 bases sitting between them. Looked up from germline, CDR1 is SGHAT and CDR2 is FQNNGV.

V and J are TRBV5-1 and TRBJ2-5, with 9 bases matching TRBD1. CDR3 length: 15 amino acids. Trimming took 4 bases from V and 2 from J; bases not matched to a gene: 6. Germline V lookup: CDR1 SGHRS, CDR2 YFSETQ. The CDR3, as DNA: TGCGCCAGCAGCCCTCAGACAGGGGGGCAAGAGACCCAGTACTTC. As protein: CASSPQTGGQETQYF.

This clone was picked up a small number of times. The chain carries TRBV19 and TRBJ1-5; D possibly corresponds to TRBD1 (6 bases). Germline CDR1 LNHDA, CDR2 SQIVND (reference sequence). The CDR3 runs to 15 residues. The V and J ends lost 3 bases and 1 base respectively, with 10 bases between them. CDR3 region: CASSMGRGSNQPQHF. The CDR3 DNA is TGTGCCAGTAGTATGGGCAGGGGAAGCAATCAGCCCCAGCATTTT.